Following are 10 T cell receptor beta chains from one sample sequenced in a study of CD8 T cells in Susac syndrome (dated by TCRdb to the late 2010s). Libraries were made using the immunoSEQ multiplex PCR assay. RNA was extracted with the RNeasy kit and 0.5 to 1 ug was reverse transcribed using random hexamers. In-frame beta chains were kept once TCRdb had trimmed the public reads at Q25 with fastp and called clones with MiXCR. Merged by CDR3 protein, the rows form single entries marked with the most common genes and DNA. Here the sample has roughly 100,000 distinct CDR3 sequences; roughly 94% occur a single time. The ten largest account for around 0.38% of the sample. Sample: CD8+ T cells from PBMCs. The receptors derive from a human donor with Susac syndrome.

V is TRBV3-1 and J is TRBJ1-2, with a possible D match to TRBD1 (5 bases). This CDR3 is 16 amino acids long. From germline, CDR1 is LGHDT and CDR2 YNNKEL (reference sequence). V was clipped by 1 base and J by 4 bases, with 16 bases between them. The CDR3 loop reads CASSQGRGARLYGYTF. In DNA, the CDR3 is TGTGCCAGCAGCCAAGGAAGAGGGGCCCGACTCTATGGCTACACCTTC.

In its sample, this clonotype was seen a few times. The chain links TRBV9 to TRBJ2-1; the match to TRBD2 covers 7 bases. This CDR3 comprises 15 residues. Germline trimming cut 0 bases from V and 7 bases from J; bases unmatched to any gene: 7. The V gene's germline CDR1 is SGDLS and CDR2 YYNGEE. The CDR3 nucleotides read TGTGCCAGCAGCGTAGGTGGCGGGGGTCTAAATGAGCAGTTCTTC. Translation gives CASSVGGGGLNEQFF.

CDR3 loop: CASSIGGTTTDTQYF. Here the CDR3 DNA reads TGTGCCAGTAGTATTGGTGGGACTACAACAGATACGCAGTATTTT. The V and J genes are TRBV19 and TRBJ2-3; TRBD2 matches at 7 bases. CDR1 is LNHDA and CDR2 is SQIVND in the germline V gene (reference sequence). The CDR3 runs to 15 residues. Losses at the gene ends were 3 bases for V and 3 bases for J; bases not matched to a gene: 6.

The chain uses TRBV5-4 and TRBJ2-5; TRBD1 aligns across 9 bases. CDR1 and CDR2 from the germline V gene are SGHNT and YYREEE (reference sequence). The ends lost 3 bases at V and 5 bases at J; junction bases unmatched: 20. CDR3 length: 19 amino acids. CDR3 sequence reads: CASSSTRYDRGMQVETQYF. The DNA of the CDR3 is TGTGCCAGCAGCTCGACCCGTTATGACAGGGGGATGCAAGTGGAGACCCAGTACTTC.

The rearrangement links TRBV3-1 to TRBJ2-1, with a weak D call TRBD1 (7 bases). CDR1 is LGHDT and CDR2 is YNNKEL in the germline V gene (reference sequence). The germline V and J ends were trimmed by 1 base and 4 bases, with 20 bases remaining between them. The CDR3 runs to 18 residues. For the CDR3, the DNA is TGTGCCAGCAGCCAAGTTCCCGGGGGACAGTCTGCTTACAATGAGCAGTTCTTC. This codes for CASSQVPGGQSAYNEQFF.

The V gene is TRBV14, the J gene TRBJ2-5; unclear D gene. V was cut by 0 bases and J by 5 bases, with 13 bases left in between. The CDR3 spans 15 residues. Germline lookup yields CDR1 SGHDN and CDR2 FVKESK. The CDR3 loop is CASSQEQRTFETQYF. DNA of the CDR3: TGTGCCAGCAGCCAAGAGCAAAGGACCTTCGAGACCCAGTACTTC.

The chain links TRBV20-1 to TRBJ2-7; D uncertain. CDR3 length: 14 residues. Trimming removed 0 bases from V and 0 bases from J, with 9 bases in between. Germline V gene lookup returns CDR1 DFQATT and CDR2 SNEGSKA (reference sequence). Here the CDR3 reads CSARDPTTSYEQYF. CDR3 DNA sequence: TGCAGTGCTAGAGACCCCACGACCTCCTACGAGCAGTACTTC.

V gene TRBV9 combines with J gene TRBJ1-6, with TRBD1 as a possible D gene (6 bases). The V gene lost 2 bases and the J gene lost 7 bases, with 13 bases spanning the gap. Germline V gives CDR1 SGDLS, CDR2 YYNGEE. The CDR3 spans 15 residues. The CDR3 DNA sequence: TGTGCCAGCAGCGTCGGACAGACTCCCAATTCACCCCTCCACTTT. Protein: CASSVGQTPNSPLHF.

CDR3: CSARSRTNSYEQYF. The CDR3 DNA reads TGCAGTGCTAGATCCCGGACAAACTCCTACGAGCAGTACTTC. The chain links TRBV20-1 to TRBJ2-7; weak D call: TRBD1 (5 bases). The CDR3 spans 14 residues. V dropped 2 bases and J dropped 0 bases, with 11 bases sitting between them. Germline CDR1 and CDR2: DFQATT and SNEGSKA (reference sequence).

The chain joins TRBV23-1 to TRBJ2-1; D uncertain. TRBV23-1 is known as an ORF, though its function is uncertain. Trimming removed 0 bases from V and 11 bases from J, with 11 bases in between. CDR3 length equals 13 residues. For the CDR3, the DNA is TGCGCCAGCAGTCAATCAGGTGTGCCCAAGCAGTTCTTC. Protein sequence: CASSQSGVPKQFF.